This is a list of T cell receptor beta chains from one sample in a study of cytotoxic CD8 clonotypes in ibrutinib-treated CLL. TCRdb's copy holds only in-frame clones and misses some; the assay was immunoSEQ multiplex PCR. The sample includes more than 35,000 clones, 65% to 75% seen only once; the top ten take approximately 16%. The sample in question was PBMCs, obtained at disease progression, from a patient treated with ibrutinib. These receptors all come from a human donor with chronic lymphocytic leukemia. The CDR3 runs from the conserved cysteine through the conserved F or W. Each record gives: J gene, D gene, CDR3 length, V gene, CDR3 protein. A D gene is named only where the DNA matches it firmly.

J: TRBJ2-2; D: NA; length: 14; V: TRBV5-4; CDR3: CASRAAPGTGELFF
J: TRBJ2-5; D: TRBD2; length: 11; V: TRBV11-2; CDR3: CASSWGTSRYF
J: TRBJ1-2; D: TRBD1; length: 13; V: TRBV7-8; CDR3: CASSRTGEWGYTF
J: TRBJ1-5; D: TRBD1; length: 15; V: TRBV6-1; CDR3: CASSENQGARQPQHF
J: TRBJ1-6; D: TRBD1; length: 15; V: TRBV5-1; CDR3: CASSLGGQDNSPLHF
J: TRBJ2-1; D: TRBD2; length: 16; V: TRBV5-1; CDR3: CASSLSSFAGGHEQFF
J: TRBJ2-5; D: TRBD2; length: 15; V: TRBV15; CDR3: CATSKWTSAQETQYF
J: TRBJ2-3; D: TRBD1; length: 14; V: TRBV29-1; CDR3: CSTGTGGGTDTQYF
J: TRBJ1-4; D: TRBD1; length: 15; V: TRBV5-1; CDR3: CASSPGTGIAEKLFF
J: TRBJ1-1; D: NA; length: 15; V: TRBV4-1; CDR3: CASSQEGGLGTEAFF
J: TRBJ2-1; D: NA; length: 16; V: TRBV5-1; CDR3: CASSFARFDTNNEQFF
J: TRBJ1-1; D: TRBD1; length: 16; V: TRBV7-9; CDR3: CASSLDPGQGNTEAFF
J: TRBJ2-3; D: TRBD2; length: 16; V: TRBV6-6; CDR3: CASSRNGGRGADTQYF
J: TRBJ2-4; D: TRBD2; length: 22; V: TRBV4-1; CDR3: CASSHATTASGGARVDKNIQYF
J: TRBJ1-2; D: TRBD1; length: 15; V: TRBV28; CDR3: CASSSPGQKDYGYTF
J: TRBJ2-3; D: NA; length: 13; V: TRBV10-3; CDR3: CAISERVGDTQYF
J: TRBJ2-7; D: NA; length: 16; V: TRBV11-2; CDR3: CASSLFPRNASYEQYF
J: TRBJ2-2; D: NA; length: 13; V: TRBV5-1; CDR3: CASLGTNTGELFF
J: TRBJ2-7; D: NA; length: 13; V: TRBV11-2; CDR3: CASSFHRGGEQYF
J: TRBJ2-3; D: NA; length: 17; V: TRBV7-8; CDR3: CASSLEPSLVGTDTQYF
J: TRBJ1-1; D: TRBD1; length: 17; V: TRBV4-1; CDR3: CASSHPGQGGPDTEAFF
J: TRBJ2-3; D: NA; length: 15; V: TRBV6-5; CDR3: CASRSGAAGTDTQYF
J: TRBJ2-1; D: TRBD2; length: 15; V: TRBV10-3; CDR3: CAIRTGTSPSNEQFF
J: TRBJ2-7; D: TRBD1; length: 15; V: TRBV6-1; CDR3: CASSERLTGGYEQYF
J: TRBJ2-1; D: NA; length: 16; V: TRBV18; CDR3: CASSPRPGRGNNEQFF
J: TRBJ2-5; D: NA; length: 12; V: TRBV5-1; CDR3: CASSPDIGTQYF
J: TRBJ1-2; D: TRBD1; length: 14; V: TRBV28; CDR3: CASSRGDRGDGYTF
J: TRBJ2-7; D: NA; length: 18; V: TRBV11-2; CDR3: CASSSTWVGRGNSYEQYF
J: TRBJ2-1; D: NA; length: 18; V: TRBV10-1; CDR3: CASSESLGRRGGYNEQFF
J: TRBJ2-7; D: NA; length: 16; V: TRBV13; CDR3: CASSLALGERTYEQYF
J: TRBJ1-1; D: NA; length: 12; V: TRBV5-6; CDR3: CASSLEHTEAFF
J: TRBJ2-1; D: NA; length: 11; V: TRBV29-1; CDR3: CSVSQGNEQFF
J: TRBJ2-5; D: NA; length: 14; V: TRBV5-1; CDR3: CASSYQGGEETQYF
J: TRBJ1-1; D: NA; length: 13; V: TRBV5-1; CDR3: CASSLDPNTEAFF
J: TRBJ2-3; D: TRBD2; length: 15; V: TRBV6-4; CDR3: CASSDSSGAGDTQYF
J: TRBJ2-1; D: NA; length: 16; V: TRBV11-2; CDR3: CASSLPTSNSYNEQFF
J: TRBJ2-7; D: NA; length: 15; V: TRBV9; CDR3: CASSVDRAESYEQYF
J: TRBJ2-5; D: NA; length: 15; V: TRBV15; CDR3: CATSSSTYYQETQYF
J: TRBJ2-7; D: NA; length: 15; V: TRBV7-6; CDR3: CASSLVSGGNNEQYF
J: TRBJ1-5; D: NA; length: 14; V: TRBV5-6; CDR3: CASSQGQLNQPQHF
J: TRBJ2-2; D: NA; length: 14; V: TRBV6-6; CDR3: CASSYAGETGELFF
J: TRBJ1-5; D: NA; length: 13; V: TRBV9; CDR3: CASSRGVNQPQHF
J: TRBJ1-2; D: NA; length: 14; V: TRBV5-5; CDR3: CASSLGWQGYGYTF
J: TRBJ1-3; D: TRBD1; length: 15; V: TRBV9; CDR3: CASSVQGDSGNTIYF
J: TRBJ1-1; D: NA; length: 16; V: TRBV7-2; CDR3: CASSSGAGRFGTEAFF